Presented here are 2 T cell receptor beta chains from one specimen sequenced in a study of human T cells and chemical hapten exposure. Indicated time point: pre-sensitization, week 0. Treatment of the sample: therapeutic diphenylcyclopropenone sensitization with weekly scalp DPC. Each CDR3 protein is one row after TCRdb ran MiXCR on the RACE reads. The data hold roughly 250,000 distinct CDR3 sequences, with approximately 8.6% observed a single time. This specimen consisted of whole blood, obtained in connection with sensitization to the hapten diphenylcyclopropenone (DPC). The receptors originated from a woman aged 40 to 50 with alopecia areata. Some clones in this sample may be carry-over from other donors' samples.

This clonotype was observed a handful of times. This sequence joins TRBV29-1 and TRBJ1-5; possibly TRBD1 for D (5 bases). The length of the CDR3 is 17 residues. V was clipped by 4 bases and J by 5 bases, with 24 bases between them. Germline V lookup: CDR1 SQVTM, CDR2 ANQGSEA. As DNA, the CDR3 is TGCAGCGTTGTAGGGGACGGTACCTATTATACCGATCAGCCCCAGCATTTT. This translates into CSVVGDGTYYTDQPQHF.

Only a few counts were recorded for this clonotype. The rearrangement joins TRBV5-1 to TRBJ2-1; 7 bases match TRBD2. There are 16 residues in the CDR3. Germline-derived CDR1 and CDR2 are SGHRS and YFSETQ. Trimming took 7 bases from V and 0 from J; bases not matched to a gene: 10. The CDR3 here is CASREGTSDSYNEQFF. CDR3 bases: TGCGCCAGCCGGGAAGGAACTAGCGACTCCTACAATGAGCAGTTCTTC.